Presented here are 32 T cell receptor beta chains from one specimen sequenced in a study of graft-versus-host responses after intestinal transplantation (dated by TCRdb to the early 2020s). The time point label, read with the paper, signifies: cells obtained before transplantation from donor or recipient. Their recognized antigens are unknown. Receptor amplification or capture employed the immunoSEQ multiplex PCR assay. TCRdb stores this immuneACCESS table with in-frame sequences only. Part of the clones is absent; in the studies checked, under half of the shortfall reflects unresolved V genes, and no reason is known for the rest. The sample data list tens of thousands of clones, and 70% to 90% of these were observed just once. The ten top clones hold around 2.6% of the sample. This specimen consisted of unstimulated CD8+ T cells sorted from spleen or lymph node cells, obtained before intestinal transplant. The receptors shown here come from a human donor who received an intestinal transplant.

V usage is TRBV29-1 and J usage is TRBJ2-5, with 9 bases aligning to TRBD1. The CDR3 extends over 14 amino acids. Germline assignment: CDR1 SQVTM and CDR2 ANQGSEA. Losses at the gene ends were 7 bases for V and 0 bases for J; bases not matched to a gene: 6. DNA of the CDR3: TGCAGCGCATGGACAGGGGAAAACCAAGAGACCCAGTACTTC. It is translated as CSAWTGENQETQYF.

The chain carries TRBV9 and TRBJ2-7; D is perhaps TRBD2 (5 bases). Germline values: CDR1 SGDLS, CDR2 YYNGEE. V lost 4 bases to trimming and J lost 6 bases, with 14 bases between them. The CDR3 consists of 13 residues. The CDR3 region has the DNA TGTGCCAGCAGCCCCCGGACTGGTTCCGAGCAGTACTTC. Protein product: CASSPRTGSEQYF. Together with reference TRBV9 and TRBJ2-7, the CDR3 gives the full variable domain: DSGVTQTPKHLITATGQRVTLRCSPRSGDLSVYWYQQSLDQGLQFLIQYYNGEERAKGNILERFSAQQFPDLHSELNLSSLELGDSALYFCASSPRTGSEQYFGPGTRLTVT.

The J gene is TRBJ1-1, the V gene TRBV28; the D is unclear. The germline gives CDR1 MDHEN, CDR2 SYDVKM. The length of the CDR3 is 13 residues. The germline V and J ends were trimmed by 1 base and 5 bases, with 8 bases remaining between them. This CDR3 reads CASSLSLETEAFF. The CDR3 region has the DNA TGTGCCAGCAGTTTATCCCTCGAGACTGAAGCTTTCTTT.

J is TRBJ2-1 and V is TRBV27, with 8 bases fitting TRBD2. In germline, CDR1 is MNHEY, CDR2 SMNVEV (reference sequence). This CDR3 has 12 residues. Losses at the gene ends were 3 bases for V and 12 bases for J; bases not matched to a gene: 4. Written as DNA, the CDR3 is TGTGCCAGCAGTTTCCCGGGACTAGGGCAGTTCTTC. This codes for CASSFPGLGQFF.

CDR3 nucleotide sequence: TGTGCCAGCAGTGGACAGGGGCTTTACTCTGGAAACACCATATATTTT. Translated: CASSGQGLYSGNTIYF. The chain employs TRBV2 and TRBJ1-3; 8 positions agree with TRBD1. V was clipped by 4 bases and J by 0 bases; unmatched bases: 5. The V gene's germline CDR1 is SNHLY and CDR2 FYNNEI. The length of the CDR3 is 16 residues.

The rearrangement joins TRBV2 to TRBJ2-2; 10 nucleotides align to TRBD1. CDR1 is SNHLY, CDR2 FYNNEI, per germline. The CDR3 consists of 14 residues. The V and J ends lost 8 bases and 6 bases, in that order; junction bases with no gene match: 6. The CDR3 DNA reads TGTGCCAGCGGTGGACAGGGGGTATCCGGGGAGCTGTTTTTT. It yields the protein CASGGQGVSGELFF.

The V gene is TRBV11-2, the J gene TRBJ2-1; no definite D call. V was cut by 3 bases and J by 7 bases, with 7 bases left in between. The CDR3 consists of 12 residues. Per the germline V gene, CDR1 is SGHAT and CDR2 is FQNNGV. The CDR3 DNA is TGTGCCAGCAGCTTTCGGTCGAATGAGCAGTTCTTC. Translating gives CASSFRSNEQFF.

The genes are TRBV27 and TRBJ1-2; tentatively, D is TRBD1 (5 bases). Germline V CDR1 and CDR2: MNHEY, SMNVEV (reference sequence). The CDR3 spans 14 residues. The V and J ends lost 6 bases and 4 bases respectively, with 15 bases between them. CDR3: CASSLGGESYGYTF. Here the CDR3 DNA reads TGTGCCAGCAGCTTGGGGGGGGAATCCTATGGCTACACCTTC.

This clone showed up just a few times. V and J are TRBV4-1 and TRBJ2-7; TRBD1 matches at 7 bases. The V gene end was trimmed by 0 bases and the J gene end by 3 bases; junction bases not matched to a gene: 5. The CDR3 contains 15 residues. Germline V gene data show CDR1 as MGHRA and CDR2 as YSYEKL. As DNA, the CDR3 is TGCGCCAGCAGCCAAGATCCACAGGGGAGCTACGAGCAGTACTTC. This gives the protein CASSQDPQGSYEQYF.

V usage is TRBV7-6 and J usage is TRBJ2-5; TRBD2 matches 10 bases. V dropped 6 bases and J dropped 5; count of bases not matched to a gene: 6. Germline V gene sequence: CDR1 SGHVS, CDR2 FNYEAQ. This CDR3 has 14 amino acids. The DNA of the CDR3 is TGTGCCAGCAGTCTAGCGGGAGCGGCGGAGACCCAGTACTTC. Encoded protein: CASSLAGAAETQYF.

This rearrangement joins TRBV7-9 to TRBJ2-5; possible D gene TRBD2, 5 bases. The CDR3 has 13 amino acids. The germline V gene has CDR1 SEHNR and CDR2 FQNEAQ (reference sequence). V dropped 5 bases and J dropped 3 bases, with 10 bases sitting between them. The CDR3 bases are TGTGCCAGCAGCCTAAGAGGGAAAGAGACCCAGTACTTC. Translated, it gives CASSLRGKETQYF.

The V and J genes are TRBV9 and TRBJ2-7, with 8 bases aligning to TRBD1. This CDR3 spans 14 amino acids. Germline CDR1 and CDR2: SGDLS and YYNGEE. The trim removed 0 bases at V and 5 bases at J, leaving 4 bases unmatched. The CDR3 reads CASSVAGQEDEQYF. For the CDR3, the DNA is TGTGCCAGCAGCGTAGCGGGACAGGAGGACGAGCAGTACTTC.

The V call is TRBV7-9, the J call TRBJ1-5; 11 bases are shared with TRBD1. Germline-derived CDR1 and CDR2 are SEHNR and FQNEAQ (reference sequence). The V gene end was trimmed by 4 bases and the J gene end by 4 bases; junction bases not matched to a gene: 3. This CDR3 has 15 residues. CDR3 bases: TGTGCCAGCAGCTCCGGGACAGGGGGTAATCAGCCCCAGCATTTT. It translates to CASSSGTGGNQPQHF. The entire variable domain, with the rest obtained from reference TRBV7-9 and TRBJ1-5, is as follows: DTGVSQNPRHKITKRGQNVTFRCDPISEHNRLYWYRQTLGQGPEFLTYFQNEAQLEKSRLLSDRFSAERPKGSFSTLEIQRTEQGDSAMYLCASSSGTGGNQPQHFGDGTRLSIL.

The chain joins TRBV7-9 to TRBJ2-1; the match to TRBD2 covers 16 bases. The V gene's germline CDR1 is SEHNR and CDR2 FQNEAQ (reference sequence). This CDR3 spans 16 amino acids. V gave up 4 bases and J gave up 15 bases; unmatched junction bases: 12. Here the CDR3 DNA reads TGTGCCAGCAGCTCCCCCGGGACTAGCGGGGGGGCCGGGGTGTTCTTC. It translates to CASSSPGTSGGAGVFF.

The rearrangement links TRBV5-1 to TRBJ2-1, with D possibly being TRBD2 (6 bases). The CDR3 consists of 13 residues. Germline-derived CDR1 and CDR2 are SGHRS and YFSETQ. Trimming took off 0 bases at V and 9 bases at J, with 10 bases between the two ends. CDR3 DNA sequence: TGCGCCAGCAGCTTGGGGGCGGGACCTGAGCAGTTCTTC. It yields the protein CASSLGAGPEQFF.

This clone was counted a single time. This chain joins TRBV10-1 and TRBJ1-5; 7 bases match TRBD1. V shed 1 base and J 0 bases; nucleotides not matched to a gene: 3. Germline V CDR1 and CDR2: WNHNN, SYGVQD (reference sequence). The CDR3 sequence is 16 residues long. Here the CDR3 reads CASSELDRNSNQPQHF. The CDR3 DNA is TGCGCCAGCAGTGAGTTGGACAGGAATAGCAATCAGCCCCAGCATTTT.

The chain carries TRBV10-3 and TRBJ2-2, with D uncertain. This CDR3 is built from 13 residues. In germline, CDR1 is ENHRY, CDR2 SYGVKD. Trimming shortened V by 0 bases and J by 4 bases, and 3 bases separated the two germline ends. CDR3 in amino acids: CAISESLTGELFF. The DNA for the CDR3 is TGTGCCATCAGTGAGTCCCTCACCGGGGAGCTGTTTTTT.

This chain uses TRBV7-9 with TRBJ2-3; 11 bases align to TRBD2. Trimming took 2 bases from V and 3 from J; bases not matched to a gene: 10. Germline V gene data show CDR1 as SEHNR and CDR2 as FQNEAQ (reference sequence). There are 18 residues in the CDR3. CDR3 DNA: TGTGCCAGCAGCTTACGGGGACTTAGCGGGGGGGCGACAGATACGCAGTATTTT. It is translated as CASSLRGLSGGATDTQYF.

The CDR3 protein is CASSIRGTGPTEAFF. The CDR3 nucleotides read TGTGCCAGTAGTATTAGGGGGACAGGACCCACTGAAGCTTTCTTT. The chain joins TRBV19 to TRBJ1-1; 8 nucleotides match TRBD1. This CDR3 is 15 amino acids long. The germline gives CDR1 LNHDA, CDR2 SQIVND (reference sequence). V shed 3 bases and J 4 bases; nucleotides not matched to a gene: 7.

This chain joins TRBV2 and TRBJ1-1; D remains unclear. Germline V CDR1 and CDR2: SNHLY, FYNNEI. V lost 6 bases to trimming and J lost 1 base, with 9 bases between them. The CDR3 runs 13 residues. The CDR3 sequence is CASSEFGNTEAFF. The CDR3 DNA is TGTGCCAGCAGCGAGTTTGGGAACACTGAAGCTTTCTTT.

Here the CDR3 reads CASSQEGSLRRGTTVVPDTQYF. The CDR3 region has the DNA TGCGCCAGCAGCCAAGAGGGCTCACTCCGAAGGGGGACTACAGTCGTTCCAGATACGCAGTATTTT. The gene calls are TRBV4-1 and TRBJ2-3, with D possibly TRBD2 on 7 matching bases. CDR3 size: 22 residues. Trimming cost V 0 bases and J 4 bases, with 32 bases left between them. Germline V lookup: CDR1 MGHRA, CDR2 YSYEKL.

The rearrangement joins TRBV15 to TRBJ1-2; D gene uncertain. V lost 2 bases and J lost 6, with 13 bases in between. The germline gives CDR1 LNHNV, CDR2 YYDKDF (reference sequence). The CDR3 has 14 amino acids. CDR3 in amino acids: CATSRPVGGHGYTF. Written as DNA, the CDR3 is TGTGCCACCAGCAGACCAGTGGGCGGGCATGGCTACACCTTC. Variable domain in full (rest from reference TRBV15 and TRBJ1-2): DAMVIQNPRYQVTQFGKPVTLSCSQTLNHNVMYWYQQKSSQAPKLLFHYYDKDFNNEADTPDNFQSRRPNTSFCFLDIRSPGLGDTAMYLCATSRPVGGHGYTFGSGTRLTVV.

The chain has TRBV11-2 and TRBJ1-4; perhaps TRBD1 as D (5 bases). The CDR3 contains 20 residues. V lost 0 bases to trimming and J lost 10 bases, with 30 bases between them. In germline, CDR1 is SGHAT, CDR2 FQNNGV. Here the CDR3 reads CASSLEVFAGSLRWGGKLFF. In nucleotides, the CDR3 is TGTGCCAGCAGCTTAGAGGTTTTTGCAGGATCTCTTCGCTGGGGCGGAAAACTGTTTTTT.

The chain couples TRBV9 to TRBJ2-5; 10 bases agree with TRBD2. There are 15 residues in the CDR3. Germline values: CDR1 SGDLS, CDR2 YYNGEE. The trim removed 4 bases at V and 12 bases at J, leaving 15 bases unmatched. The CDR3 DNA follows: TGTGCCAGCAGCCCCGGTGGGGGGCTAGCGGGAGTTAAGTACTTC. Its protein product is CASSPGGGLAGVKYF.

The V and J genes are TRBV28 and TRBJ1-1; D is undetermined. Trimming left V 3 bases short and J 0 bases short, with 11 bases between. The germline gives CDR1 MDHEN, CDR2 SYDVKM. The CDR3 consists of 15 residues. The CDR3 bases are TGTGCCAGCAGTTTCCGGGGTGCGGTGAACACTGAAGCTTTCTTT. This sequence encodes CASSFRGAVNTEAFF.

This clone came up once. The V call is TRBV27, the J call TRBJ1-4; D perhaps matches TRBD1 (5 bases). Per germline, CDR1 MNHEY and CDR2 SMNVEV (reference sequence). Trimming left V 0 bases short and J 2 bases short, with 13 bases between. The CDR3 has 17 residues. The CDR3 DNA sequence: TGTGCCAGCAGTTTATCGGGGCAGGGAAGGACTAATGAAAAACTGTTTTTT. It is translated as CASSLSGQGRTNEKLFF.

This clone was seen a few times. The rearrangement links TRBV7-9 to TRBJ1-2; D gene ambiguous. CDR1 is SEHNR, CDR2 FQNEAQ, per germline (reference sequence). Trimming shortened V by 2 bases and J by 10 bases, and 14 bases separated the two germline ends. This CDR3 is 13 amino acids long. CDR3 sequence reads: CASSLSGESFYTF. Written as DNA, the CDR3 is TGTGCCAGCAGCTTATCCGGGGAGAGTTTCTACACCTTC.

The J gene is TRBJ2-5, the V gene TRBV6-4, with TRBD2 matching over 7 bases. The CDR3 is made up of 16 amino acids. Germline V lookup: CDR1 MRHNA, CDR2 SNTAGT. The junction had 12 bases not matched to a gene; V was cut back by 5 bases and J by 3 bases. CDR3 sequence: CASSLTRTRGEETQYF. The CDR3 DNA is TGTGCCAGCAGTCTAACCCGGACTAGAGGTGAAGAGACCCAGTACTTC.

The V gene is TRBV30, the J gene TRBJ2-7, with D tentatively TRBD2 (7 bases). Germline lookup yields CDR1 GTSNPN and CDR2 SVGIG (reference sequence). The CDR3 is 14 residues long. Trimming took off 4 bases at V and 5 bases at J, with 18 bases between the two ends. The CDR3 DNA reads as TGTGCCTGGACTATTAGGGGGGGGATCGACGAGCAGTACTTC. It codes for CAWTIRGGIDEQYF.

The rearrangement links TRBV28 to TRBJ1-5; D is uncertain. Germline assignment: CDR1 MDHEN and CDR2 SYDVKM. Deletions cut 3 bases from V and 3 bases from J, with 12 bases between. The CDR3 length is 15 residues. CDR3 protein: CASSLILEPNQPQHF. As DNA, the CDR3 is TGTGCCAGCAGTTTGATTCTGGAGCCCAATCAGCCCCAGCATTTT. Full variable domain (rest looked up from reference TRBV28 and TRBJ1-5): DVKVTQSSRYLVKRTGEKVFLECVQDMDHENMFWYRQDPGLGLRLIYFSYDVKMKEKGDIPEGYSVSREKKERFSLILESASTNQTSMYLCASSLILEPNQPQHFGDGTRLSIL.

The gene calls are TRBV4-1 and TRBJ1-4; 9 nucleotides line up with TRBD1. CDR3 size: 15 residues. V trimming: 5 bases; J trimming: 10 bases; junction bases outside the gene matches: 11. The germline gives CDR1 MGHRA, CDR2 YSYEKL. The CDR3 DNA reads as TGCGCCAGCAGCGCGCGACAGGGGGGCCTTGGAAAACTGTTTTTT. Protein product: CASSARQGGLGKLFF.

The CDR3 DNA is TGTGCCACCCCCGTCGGGACAGGGAAAGAAAAACTGTTTTTT. Translated: CATPVGTGKEKLFF. This sequence joins TRBV7-9 and TRBJ1-4, with 9 bases that match TRBD1. The CDR3 spans 14 residues. The germline CDR1 and CDR2 sequences are SEHNR and FQNEAQ (reference sequence). V lost 10 bases, J lost 8 bases, and 11 bases stayed unmatched.